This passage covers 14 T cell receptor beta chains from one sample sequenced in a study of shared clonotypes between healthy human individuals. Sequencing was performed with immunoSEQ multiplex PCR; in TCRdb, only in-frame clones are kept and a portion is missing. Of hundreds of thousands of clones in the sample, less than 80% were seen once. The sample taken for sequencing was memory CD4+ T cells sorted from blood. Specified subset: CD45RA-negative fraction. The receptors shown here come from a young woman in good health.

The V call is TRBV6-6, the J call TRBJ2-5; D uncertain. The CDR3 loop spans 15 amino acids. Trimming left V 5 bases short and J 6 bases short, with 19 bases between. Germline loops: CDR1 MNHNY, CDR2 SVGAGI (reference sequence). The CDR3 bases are TGTGCCAGCAGTGAGCCCGGACGGGTCCCGAAGACCCAGTACTTC. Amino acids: CASSEPGRVPKTQYF.

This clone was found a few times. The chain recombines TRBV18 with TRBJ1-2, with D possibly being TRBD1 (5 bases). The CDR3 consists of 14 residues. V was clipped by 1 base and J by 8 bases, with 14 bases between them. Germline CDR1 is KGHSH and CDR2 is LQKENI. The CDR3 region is CASSPHQQADGYTF. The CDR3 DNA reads TGTGCCAGCTCACCACACCAACAGGCAGACGGCTACACCTTC.

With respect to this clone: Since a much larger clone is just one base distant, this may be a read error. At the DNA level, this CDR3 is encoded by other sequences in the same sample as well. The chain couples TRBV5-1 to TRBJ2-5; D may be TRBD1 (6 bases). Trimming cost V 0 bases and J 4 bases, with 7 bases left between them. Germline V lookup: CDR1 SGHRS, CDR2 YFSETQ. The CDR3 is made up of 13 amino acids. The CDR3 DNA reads TGCGCCAGCAGCTTGGCCAGGGGAGAGACCCAGTACTTC. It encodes CASSLARGETQYF. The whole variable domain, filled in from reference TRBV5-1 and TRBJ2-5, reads KAGVTQTPRYLIKTRGQQVTLSCSPISGHRSVSWYQQTPGQGLQFLFEYFSETQRNKGNFPGRFSGRQFSNSRSEMNVSTLELGDSALYLCASSLARGETQYFGPGTRLLVL.

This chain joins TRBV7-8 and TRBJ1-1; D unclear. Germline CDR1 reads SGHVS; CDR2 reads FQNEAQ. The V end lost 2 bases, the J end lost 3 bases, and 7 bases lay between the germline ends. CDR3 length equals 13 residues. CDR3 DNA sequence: TGTGCCAGCAGCTTAACCGGTGACACTGAAGCTTTCTTT. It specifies CASSLTGDTEAFF.

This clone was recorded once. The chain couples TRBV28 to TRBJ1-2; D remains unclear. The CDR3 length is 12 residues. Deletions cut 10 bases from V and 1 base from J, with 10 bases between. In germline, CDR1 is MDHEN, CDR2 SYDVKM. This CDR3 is CAITTGNYGYTF. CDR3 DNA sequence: TGTGCCATTACGACTGGTAACTATGGCTACACCTTC.

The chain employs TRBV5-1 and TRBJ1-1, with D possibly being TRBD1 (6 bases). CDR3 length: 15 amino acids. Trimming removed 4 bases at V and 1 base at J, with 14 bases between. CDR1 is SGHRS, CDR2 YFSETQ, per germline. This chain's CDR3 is CASSSYVDRNTEAFF. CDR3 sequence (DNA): TGCGCCAGCAGCAGCTATGTGGACAGGAACACTGAAGCTTTCTTT.

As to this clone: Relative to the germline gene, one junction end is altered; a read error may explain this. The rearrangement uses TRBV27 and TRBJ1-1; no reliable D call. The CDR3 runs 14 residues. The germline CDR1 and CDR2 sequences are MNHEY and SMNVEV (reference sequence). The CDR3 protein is CASSLLGGYTEAFF. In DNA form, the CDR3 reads TGTGCCAGCAGTTTATTGGGAGGTTACACCGAAGCTTTCTTT.

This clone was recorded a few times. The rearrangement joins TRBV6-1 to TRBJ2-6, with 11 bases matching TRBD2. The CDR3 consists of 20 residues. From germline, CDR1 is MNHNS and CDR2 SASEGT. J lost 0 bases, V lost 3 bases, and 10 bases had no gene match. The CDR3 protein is CASSDLPRLAGFSGANVLTF. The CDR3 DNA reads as TGTGCCAGCAGTGACCTACCCAGACTAGCGGGGTTCTCTGGGGCCAACGTCCTGACTTTC.

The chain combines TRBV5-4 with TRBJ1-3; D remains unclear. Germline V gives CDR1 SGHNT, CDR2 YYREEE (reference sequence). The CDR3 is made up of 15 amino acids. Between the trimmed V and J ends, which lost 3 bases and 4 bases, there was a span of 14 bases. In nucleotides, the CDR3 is TGTGCCAGCAGCTCGGACGGTTCCGCGGGAAACACCATATATTTT. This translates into CASSSDGSAGNTIYF.

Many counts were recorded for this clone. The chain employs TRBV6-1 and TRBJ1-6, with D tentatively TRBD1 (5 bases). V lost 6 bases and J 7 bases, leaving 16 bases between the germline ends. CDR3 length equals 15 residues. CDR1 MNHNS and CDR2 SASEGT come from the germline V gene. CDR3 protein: CASSPDGGVNSPLHF. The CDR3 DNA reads TGTGCCAGCAGCCCTGACGGGGGGGTCAATTCACCCCTCCACTTT.

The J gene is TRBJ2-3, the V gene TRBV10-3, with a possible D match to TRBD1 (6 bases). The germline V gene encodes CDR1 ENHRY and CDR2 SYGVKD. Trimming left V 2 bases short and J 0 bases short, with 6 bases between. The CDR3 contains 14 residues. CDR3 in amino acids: CAISEGQSTDTQYF. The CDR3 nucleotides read TGTGCCATCAGTGAGGGACAGAGCACAGATACGCAGTATTTT.

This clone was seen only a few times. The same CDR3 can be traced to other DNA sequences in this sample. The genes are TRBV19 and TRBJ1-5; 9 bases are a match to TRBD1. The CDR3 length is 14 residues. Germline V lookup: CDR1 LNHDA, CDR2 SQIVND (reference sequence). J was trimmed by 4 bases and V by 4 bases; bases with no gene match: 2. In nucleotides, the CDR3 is TGTGCCAGTAGTAGGGGACAGGGTAATCAGCCCCAGCATTTT. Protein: CASSRGQGNQPQHF.

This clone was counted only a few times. CDR3 sequence (DNA): TGTGCCAGCAGTTACGTGGGGATTTCAAACACTGAAGCTTTCTTT. The encoded protein is CASSYVGISNTEAFF. The V call is TRBV6-5, the J call TRBJ1-1; D uncertain. Trimming took off 2 bases at V and 2 bases at J, with 12 bases between the two ends. From germline, CDR1 is MNHEY and CDR2 SVGAGI. CDR3 length equals 15 residues.

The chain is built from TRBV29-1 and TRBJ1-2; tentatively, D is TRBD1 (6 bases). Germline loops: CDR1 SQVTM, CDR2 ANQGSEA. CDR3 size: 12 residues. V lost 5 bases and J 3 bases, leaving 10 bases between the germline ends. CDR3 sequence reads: CSVQQGYYGYTF. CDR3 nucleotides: TGCAGCGTTCAACAGGGATACTATGGCTACACCTTC.